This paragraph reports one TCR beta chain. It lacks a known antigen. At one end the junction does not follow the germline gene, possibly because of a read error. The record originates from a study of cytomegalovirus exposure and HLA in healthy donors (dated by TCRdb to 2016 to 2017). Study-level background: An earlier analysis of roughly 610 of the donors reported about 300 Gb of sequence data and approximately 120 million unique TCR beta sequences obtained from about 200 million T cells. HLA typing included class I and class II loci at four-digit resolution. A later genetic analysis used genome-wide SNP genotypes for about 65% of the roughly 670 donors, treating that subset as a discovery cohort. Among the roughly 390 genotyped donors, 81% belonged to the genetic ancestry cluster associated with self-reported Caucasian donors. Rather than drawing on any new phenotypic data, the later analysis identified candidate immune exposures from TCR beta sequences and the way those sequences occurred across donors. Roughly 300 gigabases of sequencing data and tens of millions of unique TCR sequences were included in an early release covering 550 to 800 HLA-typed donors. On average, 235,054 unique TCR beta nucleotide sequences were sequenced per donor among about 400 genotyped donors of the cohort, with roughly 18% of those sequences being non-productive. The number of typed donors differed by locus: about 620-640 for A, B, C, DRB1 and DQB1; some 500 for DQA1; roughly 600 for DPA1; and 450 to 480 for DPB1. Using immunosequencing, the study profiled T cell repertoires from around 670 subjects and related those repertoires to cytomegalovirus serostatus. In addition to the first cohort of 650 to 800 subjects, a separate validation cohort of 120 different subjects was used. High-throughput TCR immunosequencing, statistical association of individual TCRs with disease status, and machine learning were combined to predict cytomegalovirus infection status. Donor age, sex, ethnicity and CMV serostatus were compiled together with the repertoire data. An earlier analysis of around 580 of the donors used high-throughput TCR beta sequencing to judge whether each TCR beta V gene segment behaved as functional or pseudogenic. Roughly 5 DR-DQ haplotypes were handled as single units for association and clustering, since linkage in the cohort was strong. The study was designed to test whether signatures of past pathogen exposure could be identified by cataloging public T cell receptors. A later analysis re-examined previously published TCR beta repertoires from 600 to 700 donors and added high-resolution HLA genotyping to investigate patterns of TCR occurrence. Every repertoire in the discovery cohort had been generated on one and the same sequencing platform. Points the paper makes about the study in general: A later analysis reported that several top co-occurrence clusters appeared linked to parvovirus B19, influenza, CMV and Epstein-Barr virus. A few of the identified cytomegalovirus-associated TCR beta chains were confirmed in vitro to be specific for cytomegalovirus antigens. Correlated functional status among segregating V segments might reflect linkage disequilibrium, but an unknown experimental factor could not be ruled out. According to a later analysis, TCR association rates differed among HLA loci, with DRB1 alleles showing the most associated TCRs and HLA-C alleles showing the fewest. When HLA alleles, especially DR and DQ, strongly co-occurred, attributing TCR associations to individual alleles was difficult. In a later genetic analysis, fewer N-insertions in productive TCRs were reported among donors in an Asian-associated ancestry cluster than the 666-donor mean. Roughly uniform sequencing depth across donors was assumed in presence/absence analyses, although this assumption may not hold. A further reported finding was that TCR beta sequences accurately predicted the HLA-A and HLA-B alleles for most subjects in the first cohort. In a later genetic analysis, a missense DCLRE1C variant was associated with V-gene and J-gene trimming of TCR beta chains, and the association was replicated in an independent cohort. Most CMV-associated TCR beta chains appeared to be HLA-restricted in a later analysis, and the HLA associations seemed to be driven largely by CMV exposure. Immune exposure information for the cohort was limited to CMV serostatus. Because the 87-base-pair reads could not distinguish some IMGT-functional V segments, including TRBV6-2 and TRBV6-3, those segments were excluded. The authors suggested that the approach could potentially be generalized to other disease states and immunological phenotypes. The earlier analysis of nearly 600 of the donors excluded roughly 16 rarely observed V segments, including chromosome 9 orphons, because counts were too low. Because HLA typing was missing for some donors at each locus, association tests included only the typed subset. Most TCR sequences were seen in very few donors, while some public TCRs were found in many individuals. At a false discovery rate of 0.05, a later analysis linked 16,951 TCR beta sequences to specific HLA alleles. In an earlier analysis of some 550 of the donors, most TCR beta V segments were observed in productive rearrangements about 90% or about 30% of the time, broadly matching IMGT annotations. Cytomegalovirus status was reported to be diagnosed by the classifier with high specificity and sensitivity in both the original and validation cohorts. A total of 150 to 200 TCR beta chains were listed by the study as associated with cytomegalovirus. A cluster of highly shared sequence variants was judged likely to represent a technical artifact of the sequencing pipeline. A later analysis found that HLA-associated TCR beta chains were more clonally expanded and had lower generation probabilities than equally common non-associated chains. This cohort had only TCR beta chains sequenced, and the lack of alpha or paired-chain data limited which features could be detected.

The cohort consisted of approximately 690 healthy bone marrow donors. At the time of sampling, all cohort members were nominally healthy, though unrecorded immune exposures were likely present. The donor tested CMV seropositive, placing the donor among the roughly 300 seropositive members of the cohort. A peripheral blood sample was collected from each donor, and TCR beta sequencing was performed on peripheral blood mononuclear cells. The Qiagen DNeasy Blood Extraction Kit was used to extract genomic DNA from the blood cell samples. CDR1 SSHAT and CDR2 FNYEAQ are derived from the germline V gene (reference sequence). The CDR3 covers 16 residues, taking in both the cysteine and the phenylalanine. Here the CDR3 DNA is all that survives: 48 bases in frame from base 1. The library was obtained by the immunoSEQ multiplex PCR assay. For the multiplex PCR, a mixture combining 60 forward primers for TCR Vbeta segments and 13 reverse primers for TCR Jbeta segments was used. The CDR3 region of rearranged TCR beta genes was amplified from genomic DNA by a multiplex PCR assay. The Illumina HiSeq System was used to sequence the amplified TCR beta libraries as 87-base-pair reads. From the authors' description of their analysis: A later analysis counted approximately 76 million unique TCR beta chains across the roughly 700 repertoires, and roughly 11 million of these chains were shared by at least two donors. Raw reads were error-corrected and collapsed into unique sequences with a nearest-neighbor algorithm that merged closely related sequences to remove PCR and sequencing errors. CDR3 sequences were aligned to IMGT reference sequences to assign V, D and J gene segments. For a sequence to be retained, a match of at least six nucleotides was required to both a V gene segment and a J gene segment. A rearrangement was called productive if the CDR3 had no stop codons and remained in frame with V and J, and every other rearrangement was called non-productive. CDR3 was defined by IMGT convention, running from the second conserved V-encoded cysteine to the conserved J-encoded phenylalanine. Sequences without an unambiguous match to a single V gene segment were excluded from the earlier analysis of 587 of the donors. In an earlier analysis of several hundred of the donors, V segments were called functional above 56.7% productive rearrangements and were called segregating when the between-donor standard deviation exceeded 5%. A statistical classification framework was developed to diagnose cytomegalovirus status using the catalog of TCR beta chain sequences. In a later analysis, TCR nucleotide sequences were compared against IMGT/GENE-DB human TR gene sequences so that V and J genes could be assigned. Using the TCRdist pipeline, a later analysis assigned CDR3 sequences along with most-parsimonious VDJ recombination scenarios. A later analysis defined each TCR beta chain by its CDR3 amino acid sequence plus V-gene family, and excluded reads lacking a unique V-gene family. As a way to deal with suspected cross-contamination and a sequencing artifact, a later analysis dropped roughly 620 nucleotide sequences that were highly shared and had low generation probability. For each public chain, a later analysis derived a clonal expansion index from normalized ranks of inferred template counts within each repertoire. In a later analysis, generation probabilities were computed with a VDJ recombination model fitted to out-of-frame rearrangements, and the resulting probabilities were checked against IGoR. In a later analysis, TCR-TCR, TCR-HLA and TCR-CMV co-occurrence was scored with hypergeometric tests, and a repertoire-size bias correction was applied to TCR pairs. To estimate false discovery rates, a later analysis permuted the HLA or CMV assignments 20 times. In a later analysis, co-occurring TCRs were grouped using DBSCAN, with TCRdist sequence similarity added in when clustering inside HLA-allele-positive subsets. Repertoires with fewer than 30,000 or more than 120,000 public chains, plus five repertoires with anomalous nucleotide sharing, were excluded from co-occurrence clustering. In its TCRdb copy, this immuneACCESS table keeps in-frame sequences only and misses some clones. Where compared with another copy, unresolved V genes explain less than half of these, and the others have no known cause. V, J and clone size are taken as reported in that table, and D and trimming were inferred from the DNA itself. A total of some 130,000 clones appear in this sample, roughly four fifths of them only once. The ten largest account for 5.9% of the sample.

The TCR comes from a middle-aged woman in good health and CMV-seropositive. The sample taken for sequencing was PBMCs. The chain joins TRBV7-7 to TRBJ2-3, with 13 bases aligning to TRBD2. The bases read TGTGCTAGCAGCTCGGGACTAGCGGGGCCCACAGATACGCAGTATTTT. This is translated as CASSSGLAGPTDTQYF. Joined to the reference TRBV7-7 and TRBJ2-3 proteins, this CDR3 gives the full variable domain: GAGVSQSPRYKVTKRGQDVTLRCDPISSHATLYWYQQALGQGPEFLTYFNYEAQPDKSGLPSDRFSAERPEGSISTLTIQRTEQRDSAMYRCASSSGLAGPTDTQYFGPGTRLTVL.